What follows describes a single T cell receptor beta chain. Time point noted: peripheral blood 6 weeks after treatment start. Every PCR got spiked synthetic TCR analog templates. Clones were read by immunoSEQ multiplex PCR, and TCRdb kept only the in-frame ones, dropping some. The sample shows 83,000 or so clones, approximately 82% of them seen only once. This sample stems from a study of PD-L1 blockade in urothelial cancer. CDR1 and CDR2 from the germline V gene are KGHSH and LQKENI. Trimming at V came to 2 bases and at J to 5 bases, leaving 2 bases not matched to a gene. The length of the CDR3 is 13 residues.

This chain uses TRBV18 with TRBJ1-2; 7 bases align to TRBD1. Source: PBMCs, taken around atezolizumab (anti-PD-L1) treatment. The origin of this receptor is a man in his 70s with urothelial cancer. The CDR3 DNA reads TGTGCCAGCTCACCAGGGGGACAGTATGGCTACACCTTC. This translates into CASSPGGQYGYTF.